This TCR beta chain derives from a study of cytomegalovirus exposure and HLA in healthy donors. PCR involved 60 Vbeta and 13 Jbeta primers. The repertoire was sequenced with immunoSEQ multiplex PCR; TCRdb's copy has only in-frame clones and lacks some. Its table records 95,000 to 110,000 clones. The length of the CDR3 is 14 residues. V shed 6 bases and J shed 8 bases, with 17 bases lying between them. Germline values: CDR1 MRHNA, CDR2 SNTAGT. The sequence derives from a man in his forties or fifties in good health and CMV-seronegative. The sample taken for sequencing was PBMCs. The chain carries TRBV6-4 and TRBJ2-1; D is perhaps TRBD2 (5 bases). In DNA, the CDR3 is TGTGCCAGCAGCCTAACCCGGGAAACCGATGAGCAGTTCTTC. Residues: CASSLTRETDEQFF.